These 23 T cell receptor beta chains originate from one sample sequenced in a study of CD8 T cells in Susac syndrome. When the RNA was reverse transcribed, random hexamers were used with an input of roughly 0.5 to 1 ug. Using its own MiXCR run on the immunoSEQ multiplex PCR reads, TCRdb lists one record per CDR3 protein. The repertoire holds approximately 100,000 distinct CDR3 sequences, roughly 94% seen once, with about 0.41% in the top ten. The sample consisted of CD8+ T cells from PBMCs. These receptors were collected from a human donor with Susac syndrome.

This sequence joins TRBV7-2 and TRBJ1-1; TRBD1 might be the D (6 bases). Germline CDR1 is SGHTA and CDR2 is FQGNSA. Trimming shortened V by 5 bases and J by 1 base, and 11 bases separated the two germline ends. This CDR3 is built from 14 residues. The CDR3 nucleotides are TGTGCCAGCAGCCATCCGACAGGGAACACTGAAGCTTTCTTT. It codes for CASSHPTGNTEAFF.

The rearrangement links TRBV6-2 or TRBV6-3 to TRBJ2-1; D is undetermined. The ends were cut back, 4 bases at V and 1 base at J, with 8 bases in the middle. Looked up from germline, CDR1 is MNHEY and CDR2 is SVGEGT. The CDR3 length is 14 residues. CDR3 loop: CASSSGISYNEQFF. The DNA of the CDR3 is TGTGCCAGCAGTTCTGGGATTTCCTACAATGAGCAGTTCTTC.

This clonotype came up once. The V and J genes are TRBV6-6 and TRBJ2-5; unclear D gene. Germline CDR1 is MNHNY and CDR2 is SVGAGI (reference sequence). V was cut by 3 bases and J by 5 bases, with 7 bases left in between. This CDR3 has 12 amino acids. This CDR3 is CASSYNSETQYF. The CDR3 coding sequence is TGTGCCAGCAGTTATAATAGCGAGACCCAGTACTTC.

CDR3 in amino acids: CASSTALQETQYF. In DNA form, the CDR3 reads TGTGCCAGCAGCACAGCGCTTCAAGAGACCCAGTACTTC. V and J are TRBV7-9 and TRBJ2-5, with D unclear. V lost 5 bases and J lost 2, with 9 bases in between. This CDR3 comprises 13 residues. The germline V gene has CDR1 SEHNR and CDR2 FQNEAQ (reference sequence).

The J gene is TRBJ1-5, the V gene TRBV7-9, with TRBD1 matching 7 bases. The germline gives CDR1 SEHNR, CDR2 FQNEAQ (reference sequence). CDR3 length: 14 amino acids. V dropped 5 bases and J dropped 6; count of bases not matched to a gene: 7. The CDR3: CASSASTGTQPQHF. The DNA of the CDR3 is TGTGCCAGCAGCGCATCGACAGGGACTCAGCCCCAGCATTTT.

The chain is built from TRBV20-1 and TRBJ2-3; 9 nucleotides agree with TRBD2. Germline values: CDR1 DFQATT, CDR2 SNEGSKA (reference sequence). The CDR3 is 16 residues long. Trimming took 3 bases from V and 4 from J; bases not matched to a gene: 11. The CDR3 loop is CSARIAGDLGADTQYF. The CDR3, as DNA: TGCAGTGCTAGGATAGCGGGGGACCTAGGGGCAGATACGCAGTATTTT.

This clonotype appeared once. The chain employs TRBV2 and TRBJ2-5; perhaps TRBD2 as D (6 bases). The V gene lost 1 base and the J gene lost 4 bases, with 13 bases spanning the gap. This CDR3 region has 15 residues. CDR1 SNHLY and CDR2 FYNNEI come from the germline V gene. CDR3 in DNA: TGTGCCAGCAGTGAAGGTTTAGGGACTGCAGAGACCCAGTACTTC. Protein product: CASSEGLGTAETQYF.

The chain employs TRBV20-1 and TRBJ2-1; D is ambiguous. Per germline, CDR1 DFQATT and CDR2 SNEGSKA (reference sequence). The CDR3 has 15 residues. Trimming pared 0 bases from V and 2 bases from J, leaving 11 bases between. The CDR3 loop reads CSARDIGSPYNEQFF. The CDR3 DNA reads TGCAGTGCTAGAGATATCGGGTCTCCCTACAATGAGCAGTTCTTC.

V is TRBV25-1 and J is TRBJ2-3, with TRBD1 as a possible D gene (6 bases). CDR1 and CDR2 (germline): MGHDK, SYGVNS. V lost 4 bases and J 2 bases, leaving 31 bases between the germline ends. The CDR3 consists of 21 residues. The CDR3 nucleotides read TGTGCCAGCAGTGGGGTGGGAATTTACCGGACAGACCCCGATCTCACAGATACGCAGTATTTT. Its translation: CASSGVGIYRTDPDLTDTQYF.

The J gene is TRBJ2-3, the V gene TRBV29-1; D tentatively reads TRBD1 or TRBD2 (5 bases each). The germline CDR1 and CDR2 sequences are SQVTM and ANQGSEA. The CDR3 totals 14 residues. Trimming stripped 2 bases from V and 2 bases from J, with 11 bases between. The CDR3 reads CSVESGPNTDTQYF. CDR3 nucleotides: TGCAGCGTTGAATCGGGACCAAACACAGATACGCAGTATTTT.

J is TRBJ1-2 and V is TRBV20-1; D possibly corresponds to TRBD1 (5 bases). V was pared by 2 bases and J by 4 bases, with 14 bases between. CDR1 DFQATT and CDR2 SNEGSKA come from the germline V gene (reference sequence). The CDR3 has 14 amino acids. In nucleotides, the CDR3 is TGCAGTGCTAGACCCTTCGACAGCCTCTATGGCTACACCTTC. As protein: CSARPFDSLYGYTF.

This chain connects TRBV11-2 to TRBJ2-5; D unclear. Trimming shortened V by 3 bases and J by 2 bases, and 13 bases separated the two germline ends. Germline V CDR1 and CDR2: SGHAT, FQNNGV. CDR3 length: 15 residues. In DNA form, the CDR3 reads TGTGCCAGCAGCTTGGGCCTTGGGCGGCAAGAGACCCAGTACTTC. Encoded protein: CASSLGLGRQETQYF.

This clonotype has only one observation. This chain links TRBV13 with TRBJ2-1, with TRBD2 identical over 9 bases. V trimming: 2 bases; J trimming: 5 bases; junction bases outside the gene matches: 7. Germline assignment: CDR1 PRHDT and CDR2 FYEKMQ (reference sequence). This CDR3 has 16 amino acids. Here the CDR3 DNA reads TGTGCCAGCAGCTTACGTAGCGGGGGCATTAACAATGAGCAGTTCTTC. Amino acids: CASSLRSGGINNEQFF.

This chain connects TRBV7-8 to TRBJ2-3; TRBD1 matches 9 bases. Germline V lookup: CDR1 SGHVS, CDR2 FQNEAQ. This CDR3 has 15 amino acids. J gave up 4 bases and V 3 bases, and 5 bases lay outside the gene matches. The CDR3 DNA is TGTGCCAGCAGCTTGAACAGGGGGCCATCAGATACGCAGTATTTT. It yields the protein CASSLNRGPSDTQYF.

The V and J genes are TRBV4-1 and TRBJ2-3, with TRBD2 identical over 7 bases. The V gene end was trimmed by 5 bases and the J gene end by 6 bases; junction bases not matched to a gene: 11. Germline CDR1 is MGHRA and CDR2 is YSYEKL. This CDR3 comprises 15 residues. The chain's CDR3 is CASSGPGGTGDTQYF. The DNA of the CDR3 is TGCGCCAGCAGCGGGCCGGGGGGTACGGGCGATACGCAGTATTTT.

CDR3 residues: CASKGTVNEKLFF. In DNA, the CDR3 is TGCGCCAGCAAAGGGACGGTTAATGAAAAACTGTTTTTT. The chain uses TRBV23-1 and TRBJ1-4, with a weak D call TRBD1 (5 bases). TRBV23-1 is filed as an ORF, its function uncertain. V was pared by 7 bases and J by 4 bases, with 10 bases between. The CDR3 runs to 13 residues.

The rearrangement joins TRBV13 to TRBJ1-1; D not certain. CDR1 is PRHDT and CDR2 is FYEKMQ in the germline V gene (reference sequence). Trimming shortened V by 2 bases and J by 1 base, and 8 bases separated the two germline ends. The CDR3 runs to 14 residues. The chain's CDR3 is CASSLHNPNTEAFF. DNA of the CDR3: TGTGCCAGCAGCTTACACAACCCGAACACTGAAGCTTTCTTT.

This clonotype was recorded a few times. In DNA, the CDR3 is TGTGCCAGCAGTTTAGGCAGTTACAATGAGCAGTTCTTC. It specifies CASSLGSYNEQFF. The rearrangement joins TRBV12-3 or TRBV12-4 to TRBJ2-1; D remains unclear. The CDR3 covers 13 residues. Trimming pared 1 base from V and 4 bases from J, leaving 5 bases between.

V gene TRBV3-1 combines with J gene TRBJ1-6; tentative D call: TRBD1 (6 bases). CDR1 and CDR2 from the germline V gene are LGHDT and YNNKEL (reference sequence). V was shortened by 3 bases and J by 3 bases, with 9 bases between the two germline ends. The CDR3 contains 15 residues. The CDR3: CASSHRQDYNSPLHF. The DNA of the CDR3 is TGTGCCAGCAGCCACCGACAGGACTATAATTCACCCCTCCACTTT.

V gene TRBV7-3 combines with J gene TRBJ2-3; no firm D call. The length of the CDR3 is 13 residues. CDR1 and CDR2 (germline): SGHTA, FQGTGA. V gave up 5 bases and J gave up 0 bases, with 6 bases separating them. This CDR3 is CASSPYSTDTQYF. The CDR3 DNA follows: TGTGCCAGCAGCCCCTATAGCACAGATACGCAGTATTTT. The full variable domain, its missing parts supplied by reference TRBV7-3 and TRBJ2-3, is GAGVSQTPSNKVTEKGKYVELRCDPISGHTALYWYRQSLGQGPEFLIYFQGTGAADDSGLPNDRFFAVRPEGSVSTLKIQRTERGDSAVYLCASSPYSTDTQYFGPGTRLTVL.

The chain joins TRBV19 to TRBJ1-5, with no clear D. Trimming took off 8 bases at V and 3 bases at J, with 11 bases between the two ends. The CDR3 consists of 13 residues. Germline V gene sequence: CDR1 LNHDA, CDR2 SQIVND (reference sequence). The CDR3, as DNA: TGTGCCAGTCGTTTCGGCCCCAATCAGCCCCAGCATTTT. It translates to CASRFGPNQPQHF.

This clonotype appeared once. CDR3 residues: CASTLGTGELFF. CDR3 bases: TGTGCCAGCACCCTAGGAACCGGGGAGCTGTTTTTT. The V and J genes are TRBV7-9 and TRBJ2-2; D unresolved. Trimming cost V 7 bases and J 5 bases, with 8 bases left between them. The CDR3 has 12 residues. The germline gives CDR1 SEHNR, CDR2 FQNEAQ (reference sequence).

This sequence joins TRBV2 and TRBJ2-1, with D perhaps TRBD1 (5 bases). CDR3 length equals 14 residues. V lost 8 bases and J lost 0, with 11 bases in between. From germline, CDR1 is SNHLY and CDR2 FYNNEI. In DNA form, the CDR3 reads TGTGCCAGCGTAGGGGCGAGCTCCTACAATGAGCAGTTCTTC. Translation gives CASVGASSYNEQFF.